This note documents a single TCR beta chain sequence. From germline, CDR1 is ENHRY and CDR2 SYGVKD. CDR3 length: 15 residues. V lost 3 bases and J lost 0, with 11 bases in between. This specimen comes from a study of blood T cell repertoires in COVID-19. Study in general: COVID-19 samples collected from the United States, Italy and Spain covered acute and convalescent phases.

In the original workflow: Cell counts per sample came from amplifying reference gene primers. The method was immunoSEQ multiplex PCR; TCRdb's version includes in-frame clones alone and lacks a portion of them. Clone size and V and J calls were adopted from that table, with D and trimming inferred from the DNA. Of 130,000 or so clones in the sample, approximately 70% were seen once. The sample was peripheral blood. The rearrangement uses TRBV10-3 and TRBJ1-1; D may be TRBD1 (5 bases). This TCR derives from a woman between 70 and 85 years old with acute or convalescent COVID-19. DNA of the CDR3: TGTGCCATCAGTGACGCCCACAGGATGAACACTGAAGCTTTCTTT. It translates to CAISDAHRMNTEAFF.